The source of this T cell receptor beta chain is a study of shared clonotypes between healthy human individuals. Using immunoSEQ multiplex PCR, the repertoire was profiled, and TCRdb retains in-frame clones only, with some absent. Here the sample spans about half a million clones, roughly 78% being singletons. Study-wide results and limits: Genetic and exposure-history diversity was limited by the small donor number.

To note about this clone: Its antigen is not known.

CDR3 length equals 14 residues. V was trimmed by 1 base and J by 6 bases, leaving 14 bases between them. Germline loops: CDR1 SGHRS, CDR2 YFSETQ. This clonotype was sampled from a woman in her 40s in good health. Some clones in this sample may be carry-over from other donors' samples. The specimen sequenced was PBMCs. The V call is TRBV5-1, the J call TRBJ2-7; the D is unclear. The CDR3: CASSLQPDPGEQYF. The CDR3 coding sequence is TGCGCCAGCAGCTTGCAACCGGACCCGGGCGAGCAGTACTTC.